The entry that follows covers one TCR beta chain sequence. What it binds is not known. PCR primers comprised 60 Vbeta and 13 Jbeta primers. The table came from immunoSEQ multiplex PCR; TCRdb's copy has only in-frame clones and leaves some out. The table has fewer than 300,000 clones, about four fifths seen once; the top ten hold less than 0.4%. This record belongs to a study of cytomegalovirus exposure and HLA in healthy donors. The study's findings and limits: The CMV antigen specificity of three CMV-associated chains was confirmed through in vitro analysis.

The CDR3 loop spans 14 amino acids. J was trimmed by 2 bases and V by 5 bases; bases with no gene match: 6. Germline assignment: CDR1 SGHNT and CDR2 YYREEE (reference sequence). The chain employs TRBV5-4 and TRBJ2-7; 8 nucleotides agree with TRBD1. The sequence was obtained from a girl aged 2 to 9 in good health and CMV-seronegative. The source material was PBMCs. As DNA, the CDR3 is TGTGCCAGCAGTCCCGGACAGGGTGCCTACGAGCAGTACTTC. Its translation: CASSPGQGAYEQYF.